This T cell receptor (beta chain) was sequenced during a study of shared clonotypes between healthy human individuals. The CDR3 contains 19 residues. Germline lookup yields CDR1 MGHRA and CDR2 YSYEKL. The junction had 15 bases not matched to a gene; V was cut back by 1 base and J by 3 bases. Sequenced by immunoSEQ multiplex PCR; TCRdb stores in-frame clones only, minus some. The data contain some 700,000 clones, around 90% of them seen just once; the ten biggest clones take up about a third. The sample was memory CD8+ T cells from PBMCs. As to subset: CD45RO+ cells pooled with CCR7-negative TemRA cells. The TCR sequence derives from a man younger than 35 in good health. Some clones in this sample may be carry-over from other donors' samples. The V and J genes are TRBV4-1 and TRBJ2-7; 10 bases are shared with TRBD1. CDR3 coding DNA: TGCGCCAGCAGCCAAGTATCGGGGGACAGGGGCACTCCGGGCTACGAGCAGTACTTC. This translates into CASSQVSGDRGTPGYEQYF.